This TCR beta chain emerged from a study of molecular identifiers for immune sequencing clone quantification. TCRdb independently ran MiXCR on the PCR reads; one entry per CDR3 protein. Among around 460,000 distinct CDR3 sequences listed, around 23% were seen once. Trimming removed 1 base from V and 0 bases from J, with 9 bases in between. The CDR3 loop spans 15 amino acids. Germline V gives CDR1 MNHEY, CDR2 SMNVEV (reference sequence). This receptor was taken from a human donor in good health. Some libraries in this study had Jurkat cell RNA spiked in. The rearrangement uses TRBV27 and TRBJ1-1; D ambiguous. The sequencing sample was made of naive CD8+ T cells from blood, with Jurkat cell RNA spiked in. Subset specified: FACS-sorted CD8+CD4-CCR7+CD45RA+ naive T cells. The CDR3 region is CASSLFATLNTEAFF. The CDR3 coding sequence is TGTGCCAGCAGTTTATTTGCCACTTTGAACACTGAAGCTTTCTTT.